This TCR beta chain was recorded in a study of cytomegalovirus exposure and HLA in healthy donors. The overall study: The same platform used for the 666 first-cohort repertoires was also used for the 90 to 150 validation repertoires, as a later analysis reported.

Profiled with immunoSEQ multiplex PCR; TCRdb holds only in-frame clones, not every one. The table has about 160,000 clones, around 92% seen once; the top ten hold 10% to 13%. J gave up 6 bases and V 6 bases, and 10 bases lay outside the gene matches. This CDR3 is 15 amino acids long. CDR1 is MNHNY and CDR2 is SVGAGI in the germline V gene (reference sequence). The chain combines TRBV6-6 with TRBJ1-1; 10 bases are shared with TRBD1. Sequences were obtained from PBMCs. The clonotype was recovered from a woman between 18 and 30 years old in good health and CMV-seropositive. The CDR3 region has the DNA TGTGCCAGCAGCCATAGGACAGGGGGGATCGCTGAAGCTTTCTTT. Its protein product is CASSHRTGGIAEAFF.